The 27 T cell receptor beta chains presented below share a single source sample, sequenced in a study of blood T cell repertoires in COVID-19. The table came from immunoSEQ multiplex PCR; TCRdb's copy has only in-frame clones and leaves some out. The sample lists about 69,000 clones; 90% were seen once. Sequencing was performed on peripheral blood. The receptors were gathered from a man aged 45-65 years with acute or convalescent COVID-19.

The chain couples TRBV15 to TRBJ1-3; TRBD1 agrees at 8 bases. CDR1 LNHNV and CDR2 YYDKDF come from the germline V gene (reference sequence). The J segment lost 0 bases and the V segment lost 3 bases, leaving 7 bases of the junction unmatched. This CDR3 has 17 residues. As DNA, the CDR3 is TGTGCCACCAGCAGGAAACGGGACAGGAGCTCTGGAAACACCATATATTTT. Translation: CATSRKRDRSSGNTIYF.

The chain combines TRBV7-2 with TRBJ1-6, with a tentative D call TRBD1 (5 bases). The CDR3 is 14 amino acids. The V gene lost 1 base and the J gene lost 7 bases, with 8 bases spanning the gap. From germline, CDR1 is SGHTA and CDR2 FQGNSA. The CDR3 here is CASSLGGQNSPLHF. CDR3 nucleotide sequence: TGTGCCAGCAGCTTAGGGGGCCAAAATTCACCCCTCCACTTT.

This clone was observed a handful of times. The chain employs TRBV30 and TRBJ2-5; maybe TRBD2 (5 bases). CDR1 is GTSNPN, CDR2 SVGIG, per germline (reference sequence). The V gene lost 2 bases and the J gene lost 7 bases, with 14 bases spanning the gap. CDR3 length: 13 amino acids. DNA for the CDR3: TGTGCCTGGAGTCGGGGTAATGATGGGACCCAGTACTTC. Protein: CAWSRGNDGTQYF.

The chain employs TRBV28 and TRBJ2-7; 8 bases map to TRBD2. The germline V gene has CDR1 MDHEN and CDR2 SYDVKM. The CDR3 is 13 residues long. V shed 10 bases and J 3 bases; nucleotides not matched to a gene: 8. The CDR3 sequence: CAITRAGGYEQYF. DNA for the CDR3: TGTGCCATAACCCGGGCGGGAGGCTACGAGCAGTACTTC.

CDR3 amino acids: CASSATGLRELFF. In DNA form, the CDR3 reads TGTGCCAGTAGTGCCACGGGACTCCGGGAGCTGTTTTTT. This chain uses TRBV19 with TRBJ2-2; D is possibly TRBD2 (6 bases). The CDR3 loop spans 13 amino acids. Deletions cut 5 bases from V and 9 bases from J, with 13 bases between. The germline CDR1 and CDR2 sequences are LNHDA and SQIVND (reference sequence).

The chain combines TRBV7-2 with TRBJ1-1, with 8 bases matching TRBD1. Trimming removed 4 bases from V and 1 base from J; junction bases left unmatched: 2. The CDR3 loop spans 14 amino acids. The germline CDR1 and CDR2 sequences are SGHTA and FQGNSA. The CDR3 reads CASSYGQGNTEAFF. CDR3 DNA sequence: TGTGCCAGCAGCTACGGACAGGGGAACACTGAAGCTTTCTTT.

This rearrangement joins TRBV3-1 (or the pseudogene TRBV3-2) to TRBJ1-3, with a tentative D call TRBD1 (5 bases). The ends were cut back, 1 base at V and 5 bases at J, with 21 bases in the middle. This CDR3 contains 18 residues. Per the germline V gene, CDR1 is LGHDT and CDR2 is YNNKEL (reference sequence). This CDR3 reads CASSQGGSPGRARNTIYF. For the CDR3, the DNA is TGTGCCAGCAGCCAAGGGGGATCCCCAGGGAGGGCTCGAAACACCATATATTTT.

V and J are TRBV9 and TRBJ2-5, with 8 bases aligning to TRBD1. CDR1 and CDR2 (germline): SGDLS, YYNGEE. The CDR3 extends over 15 amino acids. V was pared by 4 bases and J by 5 bases, with 10 bases of the junction left unmatched. The CDR3, as DNA: TGTGCCAGCAGCTTCGGACAGGGTGGGGAGGAGACCCAGTACTTC. This encodes CASSFGQGGEETQYF.

The gene calls are TRBV7-8 and TRBJ2-1, with D unresolved. V lost 5 bases, J lost 4 bases, and 6 bases lay in between. The CDR3 totals 12 residues. Germline loops: CDR1 SGHVS, CDR2 FQNEAQ. The CDR3 region has the DNA TGTGCCAGCAGCCCCACATACAATGAGCAGTTCTTC. Translated: CASSPTYNEQFF. Looking up the rest from reference TRBV7-8 and TRBJ2-1 gives the full variable domain: GAGVSQSPRYKVAKRGQDVALRCDPISGHVSLFWYQQALGQGPEFLTYFQNEAQLDKSGLPSDRFFAERPEGSVSTLKIQRTQQEDSAVYLCASSPTYNEQFFGPGTRLTVL.

The chain has TRBV30 and TRBJ2-3, with TRBD2 matching over 10 bases. The V and J ends lost 2 bases and 4 bases, in that order; junction bases with no gene match: 6. CDR1 and CDR2 from the germline V gene are GTSNPN and SVGIG (reference sequence). The CDR3 has 15 amino acids. The CDR3 DNA follows: TGTGCCTGGAGTCTTCTAGCGGGAGCCCCAGATACGCAGTATTTT. As protein: CAWSLLAGAPDTQYF.

This chain connects TRBV29-1 to TRBJ2-7; TRBD1 matches at 7 bases. CDR1 is SQVTM and CDR2 is ANQGSEA in the germline V gene. The CDR3 has 12 amino acids. Unmatched junction bases numbered 4, after V lost 6 bases and J lost 2 bases. The CDR3 nucleotides read TGCAGCGTCGAACAGGGGCCCTACGAGCAGTACTTC. Residues: CSVEQGPYEQYF.

The rearrangement joins TRBV5-1 to TRBJ1-2, with 9 bases matching TRBD1. V lost 0 bases, J lost 3 bases, and 3 bases stayed unmatched. The length of the CDR3 is 15 residues. Germline V gene lookup returns CDR1 SGHRS and CDR2 YFSETQ. CDR3: CASSLGTGAYYGYTF. CDR3 coding DNA: TGCGCCAGCAGCTTGGGGACAGGGGCGTACTATGGCTACACCTTC.

This clone was observed a few times. This chain connects TRBV7-9 to TRBJ1-6; a weak D match, TRBD1 (6 bases). CDR3 length: 14 amino acids. Trimming pared 4 bases from V and 9 bases from J, leaving 13 bases between. The germline gives CDR1 SEHNR, CDR2 FQNEAQ (reference sequence). Here the CDR3 DNA reads TGTGCCAGCAGCTACACAGGGCCTACTTCACCCCTCCACTTT. Translated: CASSYTGPTSPLHF.

The chain carries TRBV30 and TRBJ1-3; D is unclear. Germline CDR1 is GTSNPN and CDR2 is SVGIG (reference sequence). The CDR3 length is 12 residues. V dropped 3 bases and J dropped 2 bases, with 5 bases sitting between them. This CDR3 is CAWSGTGNTIYF. The CDR3 coding sequence is TGTGCCTGGAGCGGGACTGGAAACACCATATATTTT.

The rearrangement links TRBV19 to TRBJ1-5, with TRBD1 matching over 9 bases. In germline, CDR1 is LNHDA, CDR2 SQIVND (reference sequence). The CDR3 contains 14 residues. V was clipped by 3 bases and J by 5 bases; unmatched bases: 2. The CDR3 reads CASSIWDRDQPQHF. For the CDR3, the DNA is TGTGCCAGTAGTATTTGGGACAGGGATCAGCCCCAGCATTTT. The complete variable domain, with remaining parts taken from reference TRBV19 and TRBJ1-5, reads DGGITQSPKYLFRKEGQNVTLSCEQNLNHDAMYWYRQDPGQGLRLIYYSQIVNDFQKGDIAEGYSVSREKKESFPLTVTSAQKNPTAFYLCASSIWDRDQPQHFGDGTRLSIL.

This clone was recorded only once. The CDR3 loop is CASSMTHTDTQYF. CDR3 nucleotide sequence: TGTGCCAGCAGCATGACTCACACAGATACGCAGTATTTT. The chain links TRBV5-8 to TRBJ2-3; D unresolved. The CDR3 spans 13 residues. V gave up 4 bases and J gave up 2 bases, with 8 bases separating them. Germline V CDR1 and CDR2: SGHTS, YDEGEE.

J is TRBJ1-4 and V is TRBV24-1; tentative D call: TRBD1 (5 bases). Trimming pared 5 bases from V and 0 bases from J, leaving 6 bases between. This CDR3 region has 14 residues. CDR1 and CDR2 (germline): KGHDR, SFDVKD. This chain's CDR3 is CATSGGPTNEKLFF. The CDR3 DNA follows: TGTGCCACCAGTGGGGGCCCAACTAATGAAAAACTGTTTTTT.

The J gene is TRBJ1-1, the V gene TRBV6-5, with 8 positions matching TRBD1. The J segment lost 3 bases and the V segment lost 6 bases, leaving 9 bases of the junction unmatched. The CDR3 is made up of 15 amino acids. Germline CDR1 and CDR2: MNHEY and SVGAGI. CDR3 sequence (DNA): TGTGCCAGCAGGCAAAGGACAGGGAGGGACACTGAAGCTTTCTTT. Protein sequence: CASRQRTGRDTEAFF.

The chain recombines TRBV19 with TRBJ1-5; D gene unclear. There are 15 residues in the CDR3. V lost 4 bases to trimming and J lost 5 bases, with 15 bases between them. CDR1 is LNHDA and CDR2 is SQIVND in the germline V gene (reference sequence). CDR3 sequence reads: CASSTQDLPYQPQHF. CDR3 bases: TGTGCCAGTAGTACCCAGGATCTGCCCTATCAGCCCCAGCATTTT.

The rearrangement uses TRBV12-3 or TRBV12-4 and TRBJ2-7; D perhaps matches TRBD1 (6 bases). Trimming shortened V by 10 bases and J by 0 bases, and 13 bases separated the two germline ends. The CDR3 loop spans 13 amino acids. The CDR3 DNA is TGTGCCACCCGGGACACTACCTCCTACGAGCAGTACTTC. This codes for CATRDTTSYEQYF.

V and J are TRBV30 and TRBJ1-1; TRBD1 matches at 9 bases. CDR1 and CDR2 from the germline V gene are GTSNPN and SVGIG (reference sequence). CDR3 length equals 12 residues. Trimming at V came to 0 bases and at J to 10 bases, leaving 3 bases not matched to a gene. Here the CDR3 reads CAWSVQGATAFF. CDR3 nucleotides: TGTGCCTGGAGTGTACAGGGGGCTACAGCTTTCTTT.

This sequence joins TRBV6-2 or TRBV6-3 and TRBJ2-7; no clear D. The germline CDR1 and CDR2 sequences are MNHEY and SVGEGT. The CDR3 sequence is 15 residues long. V was clipped by 1 base and J by 3 bases, with 13 bases between them. CDR3 amino acids: CASSYLRNDFYEQYF. CDR3 coding DNA: TGTGCCAGCAGTTACTTGCGGAACGATTTCTACGAGCAGTACTTC.

The chain recombines TRBV3-1 (or the pseudogene TRBV3-2) with TRBJ2-3; 7 bases are shared with TRBD1. There are 13 residues in the CDR3. The germline V gene has CDR1 LGHDT and CDR2 YNNKEL (reference sequence). V shed 0 bases, J shed 8 bases, and the junction held 2 bases outside the gene matches. This CDR3 is CASSQDTGVTQYF. The CDR3 nucleotides are TGTGCCAGCAGCCAAGATACAGGGGTTACGCAGTATTTT.

This chain joins TRBV6-5 and TRBJ2-1; tentatively, D is TRBD1 (6 bases). Germline CDR1 reads MNHEY; CDR2 reads SVGAGI. V gave up 3 bases and J gave up 8 bases, with 17 bases separating them. There are 15 residues in the CDR3. The CDR3 sequence is CASSYGRAGVDEQFF. The CDR3 DNA follows: TGTGCCAGCAGTTATGGTCGGGCAGGGGTGGATGAGCAGTTCTTC.

The chain is built from TRBV27 and TRBJ2-2; D not resolved. Trimming pared 7 bases from V and 2 bases from J, leaving 11 bases between. Germline V gives CDR1 MNHEY, CDR2 SMNVEV (reference sequence). CDR3 length equals 14 residues. The CDR3 region is CASTKETNTGELFF. DNA of the CDR3: TGTGCCAGCACTAAGGAGACTAACACCGGGGAGCTGTTTTTT.

V is TRBV9 and J is TRBJ1-5; D not resolved. CDR1 is SGDLS, CDR2 YYNGEE, per germline. The CDR3 spans 15 residues. Trimming shortened V by 0 bases and J by 7 bases, and 14 bases separated the two germline ends. This chain's CDR3 is CASSVGTGKAQPQHF. In nucleotides, the CDR3 is TGTGCCAGCAGCGTAGGGACGGGGAAGGCCCAGCCCCAGCATTTT.

This clone was detected only once. J is TRBJ2-7 and V is TRBV6-5, with no clear D. The germline CDR1 and CDR2 sequences are MNHEY and SVGAGI. This CDR3 comprises 12 residues. Trimming took 5 bases from V and 3 from J, leaving 8 bases between them. The CDR3 here is CASSIRYYEQYF. The CDR3, as DNA: TGTGCCAGCAGTATCCGTTACTACGAGCAGTACTTC.